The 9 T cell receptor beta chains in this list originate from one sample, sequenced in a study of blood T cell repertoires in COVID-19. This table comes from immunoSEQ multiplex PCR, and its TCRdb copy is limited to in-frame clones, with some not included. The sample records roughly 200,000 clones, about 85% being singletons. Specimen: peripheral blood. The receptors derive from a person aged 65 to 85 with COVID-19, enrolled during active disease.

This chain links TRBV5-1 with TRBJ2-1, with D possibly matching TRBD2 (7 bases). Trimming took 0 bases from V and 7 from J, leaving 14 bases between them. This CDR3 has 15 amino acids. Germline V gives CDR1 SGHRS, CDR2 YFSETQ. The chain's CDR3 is CASSLALGGQNEQFF. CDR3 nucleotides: TGCGCCAGCAGCTTGGCCTTGGGGGGGCAGAATGAGCAGTTCTTC.

CDR3 sequence reads: CASSKGQATGELFF. In DNA, the CDR3 is TGTGCCAGCAGTAAGGGACAGGCCACCGGGGAGCTGTTTTTT. J is TRBJ2-2 and V is TRBV6-5, with 8 bases that match TRBD1. V was pared by 5 bases and J by 4 bases, with 3 bases of the junction left unmatched. Germline V gene data show CDR1 as MNHEY and CDR2 as SVGAGI. The CDR3 consists of 14 residues.

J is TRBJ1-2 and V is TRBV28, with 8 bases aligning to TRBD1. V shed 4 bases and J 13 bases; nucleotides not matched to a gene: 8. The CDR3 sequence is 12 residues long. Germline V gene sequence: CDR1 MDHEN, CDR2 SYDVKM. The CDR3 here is CASSYRGAGVTF. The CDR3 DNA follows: TGTGCCAGCAGTTACAGGGGGGCTGGGGTCACCTTC.

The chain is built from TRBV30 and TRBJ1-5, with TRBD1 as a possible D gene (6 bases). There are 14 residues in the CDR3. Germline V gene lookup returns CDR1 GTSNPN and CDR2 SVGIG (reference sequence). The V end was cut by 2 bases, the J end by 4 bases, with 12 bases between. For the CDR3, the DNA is TGTGCCTGGAGTTCCCACACAGGGAATCAGCCCCAGCATTTT. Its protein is CAWSSHTGNQPQHF. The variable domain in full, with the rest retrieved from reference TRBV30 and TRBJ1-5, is SQTIHQWPATLVQPVGSPLSLECTVEGTSNPNLYWYRQAAGRGLQLLFYSVGIGQISSEVPQNLSASRPQDRQFILSSKKLLLSDSGFYLCAWSSHTGNQPQHFGDGTRLSIL.

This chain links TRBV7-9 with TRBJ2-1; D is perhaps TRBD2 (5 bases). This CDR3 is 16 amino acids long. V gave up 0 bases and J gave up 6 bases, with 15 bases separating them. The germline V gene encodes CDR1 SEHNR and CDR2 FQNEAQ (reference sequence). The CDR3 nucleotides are TGTGCCAGCAGCTTAGCTTCGGACTGGTCCGGCAATGAGCAGTTCTTC. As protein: CASSLASDWSGNEQFF.

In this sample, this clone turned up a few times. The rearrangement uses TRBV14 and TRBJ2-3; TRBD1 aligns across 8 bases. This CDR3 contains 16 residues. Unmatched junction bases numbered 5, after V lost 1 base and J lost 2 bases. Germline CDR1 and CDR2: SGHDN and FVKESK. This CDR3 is CASSQAPDRDTDTQYF. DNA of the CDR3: TGTGCCAGCAGCCAAGCCCCGGACAGGGACACAGATACGCAGTATTTT.

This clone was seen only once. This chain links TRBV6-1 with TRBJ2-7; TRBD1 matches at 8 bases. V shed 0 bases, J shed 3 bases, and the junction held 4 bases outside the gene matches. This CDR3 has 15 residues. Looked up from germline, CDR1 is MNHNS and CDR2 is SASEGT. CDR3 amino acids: CASSEAAGGFYEQYF. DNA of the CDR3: TGTGCCAGCAGTGAAGCTGCAGGGGGCTTCTACGAGCAGTACTTC.

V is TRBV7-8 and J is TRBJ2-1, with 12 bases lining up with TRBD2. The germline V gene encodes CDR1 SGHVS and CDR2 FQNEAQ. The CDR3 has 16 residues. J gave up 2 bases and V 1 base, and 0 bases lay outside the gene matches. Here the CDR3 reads CASSLGLAGAYNEQFF. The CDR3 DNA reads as TGTGCCAGCAGCTTAGGACTAGCGGGAGCCTACAATGAGCAGTTCTTC.

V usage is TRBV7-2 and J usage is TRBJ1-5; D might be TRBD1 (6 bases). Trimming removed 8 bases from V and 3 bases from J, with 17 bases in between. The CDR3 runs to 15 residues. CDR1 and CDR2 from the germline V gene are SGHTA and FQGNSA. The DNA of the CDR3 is TGTGCCAGCGCCGAAGGGCGACAGGTCAATCAGCCCCAGCATTTT. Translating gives CASAEGRQVNQPQHF.